What follows describes a single TCR beta chain. Germline assignment: CDR1 SEHNR and CDR2 FQNEAQ (reference sequence). Trimming cost V 5 bases and J 0 bases, with 15 bases left between them. The CDR3 spans 16 residues. Assay used: immunoSEQ multiplex PCR; TCRdb lists only in-frame clones, some missing. The sample lists around 140,000 clones, about 93% occurring once. The data stem from a study of OX40 agonist ivuxolimab in advanced cancers. Study background: Enrolled patients in dose escalation had cancers that were hepatocellular carcinoma, melanoma, renal cell or head and neck cancer. The group had a mean age of around 60 years, ranged from roughly 23 to 90, and was less than 85% male. Earlier treatment with anti-PD-1, anti-PD-L1 or anti-CTLA-4 was permitted, and under 50% had received some.

The gene calls are TRBV7-9 and TRBJ2-3; a possible D gene is TRBD1 (6 bases). The source was CD4+ or CD8+ T cells sorted from blood, collected in a trial of the OX40 agonist ivuxolimab. The origin of this receptor is an adult with an advanced solid tumor such as melanoma, head and neck, liver or kidney cancer. The CDR3 nucleotides read TGTGCCAGCAGCGAGCTCGGGACATTTAGCACAGATACGCAGTATTTT. Residues: CASSELGTFSTDTQYF.